The source of this T cell receptor (beta chain) is a study of T cell clonotyping in hematopoietic cell transplantation. Study results and limitations: Recipient TCR diversity dropped after transplant; expanded clonotypes rose from day 30 to 180. Graft donor and pretransplant recipient Inverse Simpson Index values predicted broader posttransplant TCR diversity. Few recipient clonotypes overlapped donors; over 97% were de novo at given depth.

Germline V gives CDR1 SGHTA, CDR2 FQGTGA. The CDR3 spans 14 residues. V shed 2 bases and J shed 7 bases, with 14 bases lying between them. Sequencing was performed with immunoSEQ multiplex PCR; in TCRdb, only in-frame clones are kept and a portion is missing. The sample holds approximately 8,400 clones, about 66% seen once. In this sample, this clone turned up a few times. Its antigen is undetermined. The source material was peripheral blood mononuclear cells, sampled 100 days after allogeneic stem cell transplant. The sequence was collected from a male patient in his sixties who had an allogeneic stem cell transplant from an unrelated donor, so the T cells may come from the graft donor. Some clones in this sample may be carry-over from other donors' samples. The chain employs TRBV7-3 and TRBJ1-2; D might be TRBD1 (6 bases). CDR3 DNA sequence: TGTGCCAGCAGCTTAGCGGACAGTTTGGGTGGCTACACCTTC. It is translated as CASSLADSLGGYTF.